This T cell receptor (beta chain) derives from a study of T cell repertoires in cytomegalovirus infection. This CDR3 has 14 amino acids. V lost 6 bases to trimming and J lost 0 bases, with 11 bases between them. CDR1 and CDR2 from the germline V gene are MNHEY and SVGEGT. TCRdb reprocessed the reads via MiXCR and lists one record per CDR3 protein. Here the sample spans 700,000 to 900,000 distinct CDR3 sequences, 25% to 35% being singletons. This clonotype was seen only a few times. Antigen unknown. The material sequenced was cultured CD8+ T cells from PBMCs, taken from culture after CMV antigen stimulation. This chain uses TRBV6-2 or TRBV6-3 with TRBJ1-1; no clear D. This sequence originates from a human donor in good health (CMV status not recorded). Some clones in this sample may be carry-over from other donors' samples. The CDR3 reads CASSMRYMNTEAFF. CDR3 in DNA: TGTGCCAGCAGCATGAGATACATGAACACTGAAGCTTTCTTT.